This TCR beta chain was identified during a study of long-term antiretroviral therapy in people with HIV. At the survey level, the v3.0 immunoSEQ assay was run. This table comes from immunoSEQ multiplex PCR, and its TCRdb copy is limited to in-frame clones, with some not included. The table shows roughly 23,000 clones, with 81% occurring only once. To note about this clone: The antigen is not known.

Study results and caveats: The study found that diversity rose after ART but stayed below transplant donor controls. Investigators report no available data on ART adherence, viral resistance or therapy changes. At every time point, clones expanded before ART dominated the repertoire.

The origin of this receptor is a man aged 25-45 years with HIV. Specimen: unsorted PBMCs, collected 1.5 years after starting antiretroviral therapy.

CDR3 amino acids: CASSFTGGANTGELFF. The CDR3 DNA follows: TGTGCCAGCAGCTTTACAGGGGGCGCGAACACCGGGGAGCTGTTTTTT. The chain couples TRBV9 to TRBJ2-2; 9 bases agree with TRBD1. CDR1 is SGDLS and CDR2 is YYNGEE in the germline V gene. This CDR3 comprises 16 residues. After removal of 4 bases from V and 0 bases from J, the junction contained 4 bases not matched to a gene.